Below are 5 T cell receptor beta chains sequenced from a single sample in a study of CD8+ T cells in alopecia areata. Extracted RNA was reverse transcribed, and the resulting cDNA served as sequencing template. Only in-frame clones appear in the TCRdb table, and some are missing; sequencing was by immunoSEQ multiplex PCR. The sample has 130,000 to 150,000 clones, roughly 50% seen once. The sample was CD4+ T cells sorted from blood. These receptors were collected from a human donor with alopecia areata.

The chain uses TRBV29-1 and TRBJ2-1; TRBD2 matches at 7 bases. V trimming: 1 base; J trimming: 9 bases; junction bases outside the gene matches: 9. This CDR3 spans 14 amino acids. CDR1 and CDR2 from the germline V gene are SQVTM and ANQGSEA. The CDR3 here is CSVEGRLAAGEQFF. The CDR3 DNA is TGCAGCGTTGAAGGTCGACTAGCTGCTGGTGAGCAGTTCTTC.

The chain has TRBV29-1 and TRBJ1-4; D may be TRBD1 (6 bases). This CDR3 region has 12 residues. V dropped 6 bases and J dropped 12 bases, with 17 bases sitting between them. Germline V lookup: CDR1 SQVTM, CDR2 ANQGSEA. Here the CDR3 DNA reads TGCAGCGTGGGGACAACACCGAGCCAACTGTTTTTT. The encoded protein is CSVGTTPSQLFF.

This rearrangement joins TRBV28 to TRBJ2-1, with D unclear. CDR3 length: 12 residues. The V gene lost 3 bases and the J gene lost 6 bases, with 6 bases spanning the gap. Per the germline V gene, CDR1 is MDHEN and CDR2 is SYDVKM. CDR3 in DNA: TGTGCCAGCAGTTTTAGGGTCAATGAGCAGTTCTTC. The encoded protein is CASSFRVNEQFF.

In DNA form, the CDR3 reads TGCGCCAGCAGCCAGTCCCCGGGGCCGAATGAGCAGTTCTTC. Protein sequence: CASSQSPGPNEQFF. The chain links TRBV4-1 to TRBJ2-1, with D perhaps given as TRBD1 or TRBD2 (5 bases each). Germline-derived CDR1 and CDR2 are MGHRA and YSYEKL. The CDR3 runs to 14 residues. V lost 3 bases and J 7 bases, leaving 13 bases between the germline ends.

The CDR3 DNA is TGTGCCAGTAGTATATCACAGAGCACAGATACGCAGTATTTT. This codes for CASSISQSTDTQYF. The V call is TRBV19, the J call TRBJ2-3; D call uncertain. The V and J ends lost 2 bases and 0 bases respectively, with 6 bases between them. Germline lookup yields CDR1 LNHDA and CDR2 SQIVND (reference sequence). The CDR3 length is 14 residues.